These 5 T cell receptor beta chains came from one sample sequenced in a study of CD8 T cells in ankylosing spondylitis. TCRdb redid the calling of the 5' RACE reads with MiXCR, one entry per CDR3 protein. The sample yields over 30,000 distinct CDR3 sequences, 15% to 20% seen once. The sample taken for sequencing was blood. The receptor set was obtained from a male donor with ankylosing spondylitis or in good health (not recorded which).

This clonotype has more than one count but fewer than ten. The CDR3 region has the DNA TGTGCCAGCAGTTTAGTTGACACGGAGAGCACAGATACGCAGTATTTT. This translates into CASSLVDTESTDTQYF. The V and J genes are TRBV12-3 or TRBV12-4 and TRBJ2-3; D is unclear. With 1 base removed from V and 0 bases from J, the gap between germline ends came to 11 bases. This CDR3 is 16 amino acids long.

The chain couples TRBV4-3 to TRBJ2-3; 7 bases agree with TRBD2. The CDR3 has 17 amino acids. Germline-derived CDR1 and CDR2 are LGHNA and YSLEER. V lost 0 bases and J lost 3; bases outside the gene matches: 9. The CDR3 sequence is CASSQDGTGGRTDTQYF. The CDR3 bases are TGCGCCAGCAGCCAAGATGGGACGGGGGGTCGGACAGATACGCAGTATTTT.

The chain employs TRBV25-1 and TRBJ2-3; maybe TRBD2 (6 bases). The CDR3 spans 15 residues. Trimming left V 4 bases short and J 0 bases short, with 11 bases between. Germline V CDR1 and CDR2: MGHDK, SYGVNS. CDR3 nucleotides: TGTGCCAGCAGTGTCGGCGGGGCTAGCACAGATACGCAGTATTTT. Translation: CASSVGGASTDTQYF. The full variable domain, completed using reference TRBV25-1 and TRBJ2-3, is EADIYQTPRYLVIGTGKKITLECSQTMGHDKMYWYQQDPGMELHLIHYSYGVNSTEKGDLSSESTVSRIRTEHFPLTLESARPSHTSQYLCASSVGGASTDTQYFGPGTRLTVL.

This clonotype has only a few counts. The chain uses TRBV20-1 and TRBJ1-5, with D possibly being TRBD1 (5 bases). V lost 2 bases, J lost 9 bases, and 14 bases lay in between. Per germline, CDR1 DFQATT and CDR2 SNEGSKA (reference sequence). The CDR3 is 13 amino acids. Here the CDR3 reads CSARTTAAWPQHF. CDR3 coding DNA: TGCAGTGCTAGAACGACAGCGGCGTGGCCCCAGCATTTT.

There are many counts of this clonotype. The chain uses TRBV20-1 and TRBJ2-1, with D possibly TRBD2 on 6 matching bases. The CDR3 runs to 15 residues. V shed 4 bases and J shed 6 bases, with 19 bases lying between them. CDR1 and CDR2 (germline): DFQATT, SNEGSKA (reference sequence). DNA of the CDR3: TGCAGTGCTAACTATCCGGGACTCGGGGGCAATGAGCAGTTCTTC. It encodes CSANYPGLGGNEQFF.